These T cell receptor beta chains were read from a single sample in a study of monozygotic twins with inflammatory bowel disease. TCRdb re-called the 5' RACE reads and gives one entry per CDR3 protein, without DNA. The repertoire table contains about 130,000 distinct CDR3 sequences. Sequenced sample: blood. The receptors were gathered from a human donor with ulcerative colitis or Crohn's disease, or a healthy co-twin of an affected twin (not recorded which). The CDR3 runs from the conserved cysteine through the conserved F or W. The order of the fields is V gene, J gene, CDR3 protein.

V: TRBV7-9
J: TRBJ2-3
CDR3: CASSFRKGSTDTQYF

V: TRBV5-1
J: TRBJ1-1
CDR3: CASSQSAVLNTEAFF

V: TRBV24-1
J: TRBJ2-3
CDR3: CATSLQGGADTQYF

V: TRBV5-1
J: TRBJ2-7
CDR3: CASSLGQNYEQYF

V: TRBV12-3/TRBV12-4
J: TRBJ1-4
CDR3: CASSPGQGGNEKLFF

V: TRBV20-1
J: TRBJ2-5
CDR3: CSAGSGRETQYF

V: TRBV5-1
J: TRBJ1-4
CDR3: CASTQGGATNEKLFF

V: TRBV18
J: TRBJ2-1
CDR3: CASSQATTEQFF

V: TRBV29-1
J: TRBJ1-1
CDR3: CSVEAMVLAEKNTEAFF

V: TRBV19
J: TRBJ2-1
CDR3: CASSIPRGTSGYNEQFF

V: TRBV29-1
J: TRBJ1-2
CDR3: CSAYRQGGGYTF

V: TRBV9
J: TRBJ2-5
CDR3: CASSGTSAQETQYF

V: TRBV15
J: TRBJ1-5
CDR3: CATSRGGGGNQPQHF

V: TRBV10-3
J: TRBJ2-1
CDR3: CAISESTGANYNEQFF

V: TRBV7-9
J: TRBJ1-2
CDR3: CASSLVKGTGVGYTF

V: TRBV3-1
J: TRBJ2-2
CDR3: CASSQSEAGMGSGELFF

V: TRBV6-1
J: TRBJ2-1
CDR3: CASSVTPGPPTNEQFF

V: TRBV6-2/TRBV6-3
J: TRBJ2-2
CDR3: CASSYDRDTGELFF

V: TRBV7-3
J: TRBJ2-3
CDR3: CASSYGLAGFTDTQYF

V: TRBV28
J: TRBJ1-1
CDR3: CASRGGKLVTEAFF

V: TRBV20-1
J: TRBJ2-5
CDR3: CSATPGQGLSGTQYF

V: TRBV6-5
J: TRBJ2-1
CDR3: CASSIRLAVEQFF

V: TRBV11-3
J: TRBJ2-7
CDR3: CASSFGMGESYEQYF

V: TRBV7-9
J: TRBJ1-4
CDR3: CASRQTGTGNEKLFF

V: TRBV12-3/TRBV12-4
J: TRBJ1-6
CDR3: CASRPTGKTLHF

V: TRBV6-5
J: TRBJ2-7
CDR3: CASSYSAGVSYEQYF

V: TRBV29-1
J: TRBJ2-1
CDR3: CSVGTGVGNEQFF

V: TRBV9
J: TRBJ1-1
CDR3: CASNEKGGETLNTEAFF

V: TRBV12-3/TRBV12-4
J: TRBJ2-7
CDR3: CASRGAGRGPHEQYF

V: TRBV28
J: TRBJ2-7
CDR3: CASRLAGGRAYEQYF

V: TRBV29-1
J: TRBJ2-3
CDR3: CSLNRAPGQDTQYF

V: TRBV20-1
J: TRBJ2-1
CDR3: CSASREGEQFF

V: TRBV3-1
J: TRBJ1-1
CDR3: CASSQDRLEAFF

V: TRBV29-1
J: TRBJ1-2
CDR3: CSVAVNYGYTF

V: TRBV7-2
J: TRBJ1-2
CDR3: CASSLQPLDRGGYGYTF

V: TRBV14
J: TRBJ2-1
CDR3: CASSQGVKGPTFAYFNEQFF

V: TRBV12-5
J: TRBJ2-1
CDR3: CASGSPAGGSTNEQFF

V: TRBV20-1
J: TRBJ1-1
CDR3: CSANRYSMGRTEAFF

V: TRBV5-1
J: TRBJ2-1
CDR3: CASSRDSPIDEQFF

V: TRBV20-1
J: TRBJ2-7
CDR3: CSAREMTSGRFYEQYF

V: TRBV7-8
J: TRBJ2-3
CDR3: CASSLTPETGPSTDTQYF

V: TRBV20-1
J: TRBJ1-1
CDR3: CSAPQGTALGAFF